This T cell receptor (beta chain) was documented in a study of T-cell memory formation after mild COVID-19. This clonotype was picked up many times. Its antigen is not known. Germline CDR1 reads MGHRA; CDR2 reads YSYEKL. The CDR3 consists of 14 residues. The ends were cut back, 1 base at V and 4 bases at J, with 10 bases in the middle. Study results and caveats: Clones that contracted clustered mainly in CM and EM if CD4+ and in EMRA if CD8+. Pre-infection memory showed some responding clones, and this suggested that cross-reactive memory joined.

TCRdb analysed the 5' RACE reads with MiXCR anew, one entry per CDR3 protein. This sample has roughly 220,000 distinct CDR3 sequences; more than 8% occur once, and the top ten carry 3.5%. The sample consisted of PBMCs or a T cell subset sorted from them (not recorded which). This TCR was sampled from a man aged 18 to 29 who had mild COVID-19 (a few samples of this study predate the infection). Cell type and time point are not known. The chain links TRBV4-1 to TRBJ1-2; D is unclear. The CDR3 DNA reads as TGCGCCAGCAGCCAAGGTACCTGGGGCTATGGCTACACCTTC. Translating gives CASSQGTWGYGYTF.